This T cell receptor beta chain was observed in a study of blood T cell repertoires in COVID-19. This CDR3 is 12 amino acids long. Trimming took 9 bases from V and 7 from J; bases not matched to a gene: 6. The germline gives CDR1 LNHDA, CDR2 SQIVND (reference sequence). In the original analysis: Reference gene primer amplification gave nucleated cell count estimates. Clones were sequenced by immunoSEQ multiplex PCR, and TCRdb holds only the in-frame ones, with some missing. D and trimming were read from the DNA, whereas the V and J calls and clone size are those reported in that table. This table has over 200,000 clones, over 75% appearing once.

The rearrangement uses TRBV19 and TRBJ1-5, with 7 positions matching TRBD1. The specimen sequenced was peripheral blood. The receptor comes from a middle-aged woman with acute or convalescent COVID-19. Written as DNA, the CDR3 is TGTGCCAGCGCACAGGGGCGGCAGCCCCAGCATTTT. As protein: CASAQGRQPQHF.